A few counts support the clone carrying this T cell receptor (beta chain). One entry per CDR3 protein, called by TCRdb with MiXCR from the RT-PCR reads. The repertoire has hundreds of thousands of distinct CDR3 sequences, around 14% of them found once; the top ten carry just over 3.5%. This CDR3 comprises 13 residues. Per the germline V gene, CDR1 is ENHRY and CDR2 is SYGVKD. The V and J ends lost 8 bases and 0 bases respectively, with 10 bases between them. This clonotype was obtained from a female donor in good health, serving as a healthy control. The chain carries TRBV10-3 and TRBJ1-1; the D gene is possibly TRBD1 (6 bases). The material sequenced was memory CD4+ T cells from blood. The CDR3 loop reads CAISTGMNTEAFF. DNA for the CDR3: TGTGCCATCTCCACAGGGATGAACACTGAAGCTTTCTTT.